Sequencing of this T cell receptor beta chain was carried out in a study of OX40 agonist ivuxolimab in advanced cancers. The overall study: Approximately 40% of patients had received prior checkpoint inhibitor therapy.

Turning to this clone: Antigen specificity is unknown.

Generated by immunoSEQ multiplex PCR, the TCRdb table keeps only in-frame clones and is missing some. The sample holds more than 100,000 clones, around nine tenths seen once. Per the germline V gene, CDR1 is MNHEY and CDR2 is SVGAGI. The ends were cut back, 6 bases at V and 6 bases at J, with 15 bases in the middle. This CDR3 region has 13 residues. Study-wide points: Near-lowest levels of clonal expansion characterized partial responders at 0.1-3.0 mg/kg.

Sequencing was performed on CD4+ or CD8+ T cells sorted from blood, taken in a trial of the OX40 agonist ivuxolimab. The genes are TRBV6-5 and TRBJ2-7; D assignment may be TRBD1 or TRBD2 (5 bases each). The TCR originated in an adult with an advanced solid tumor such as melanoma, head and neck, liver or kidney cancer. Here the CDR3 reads CASRTGTGLEQYF. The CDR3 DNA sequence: TGTGCCAGCAGGACCGGGACCGGACTCGAGCAGTACTTC.